The rows below give T cell receptor beta chains drawn from one sample of a study of control samples from healthy donors and cancer patients. This table comes from immunoSEQ multiplex PCR, and its TCRdb copy is limited to in-frame clones, with some not included. The sample shows fewer than 250,000 clones, approximately 91% of them seen only once. The sample consisted of blood. The receptors originated from a man aged 25-45 years in good health. Each CDR3 is given with its conserved first and last residue. D genes are given only for firm matches. For some rows the clone size is stated as once, few or many, or as a class when expanded; others skip it.

d_gene: .
j_gene: TRBJ1-4
abundance: .
v_gene: TRBV7-2
CDR3aa: CASSPGWRVYEKLFF
CDR3nt: TGTGCCAGCAGCCCCGGATGGAGGGTATATGAAAAACTGTTTTTT

d_gene: .
j_gene: TRBJ1-2
abundance: .
v_gene: TRBV7-9
CDR3aa: CASSLERGNYGYTF
CDR3nt: TGTGCCAGCAGCTTAGAAAGGGGGAACTATGGCTACACCTTC

d_gene: .
j_gene: TRBJ2-1
abundance: once
v_gene: TRBV11-2
CDR3aa: CASSRTPEQFF
CDR3nt: TGTGCCAGCAGCCGGACACCCGAGCAGTTCTTC

d_gene: TRBD2
j_gene: TRBJ2-3
abundance: .
v_gene: TRBV2
CDR3aa: CASSDLRSSGSRTDTQYF
CDR3nt: TGTGCCAGCAGTGATCTTCGTTCTAGCGGGTCTCGCACAGATACGCAGTATTTT

d_gene: TRBD1
j_gene: TRBJ2-7
abundance: .
v_gene: TRBV6-5
CDR3aa: CASSYSTGRNEQYF
CDR3nt: TGTGCCAGCAGTTACTCGACAGGGAGAAACGAGCAGTACTTC

d_gene: TRBD1
j_gene: TRBJ1-3
abundance: .
v_gene: TRBV19
CDR3aa: CASRQDRDSGNTIYF
CDR3nt: TGTGCCAGTAGACAGGACAGGGACTCTGGAAACACCATATATTTT

d_gene: TRBD2
j_gene: TRBJ2-2
abundance: .
v_gene: TRBV6-6
CDR3aa: CASSRLAGVSGTGELFF
CDR3nt: TGTGCCAGCAGTCGACTAGCGGGGGTTTCGGGCACCGGGGAGCTGTTTTTT

d_gene: TRBD1
j_gene: TRBJ1-2
abundance: .
v_gene: TRBV3-1/TRBV3-2
CDR3aa: CASSQGSEGGDGYTF
CDR3nt: TGTGCCAGCAGCCAAGGCAGCGAAGGGGGCGATGGCTACACCTTC

d_gene: .
j_gene: TRBJ2-7
abundance: once
v_gene: TRBV27
CDR3aa: CASSFMGNSYEQYF
CDR3nt: TGTGCCAGCAGTTTTATGGGAAACTCCTACGAGCAGTACTTC

d_gene: TRBD1
j_gene: TRBJ1-2
abundance: .
v_gene: TRBV5-1
CDR3aa: CASSLGLQGYGYTF
CDR3nt: TGCGCCAGCAGCTTGGGGCTACAGGGGTATGGCTACACCTTC

d_gene: .
j_gene: TRBJ1-3
abundance: .
v_gene: TRBV6-1
CDR3aa: CASSEHLSGNTIYF
CDR3nt: TGTGCCAGCAGTGAACACCTTTCTGGAAACACCATATATTTT

d_gene: .
j_gene: TRBJ1-6
abundance: .
v_gene: TRBV10-2
CDR3aa: CASSVNSRGATYNSPLHF
CDR3nt: TGCGCCAGCAGTGTGAATTCACGGGGCGCGACCTATAATTCACCCCTCCACTTT

d_gene: .
j_gene: TRBJ1-1
abundance: once
v_gene: TRBV13
CDR3aa: CASSQRGGLEAFF
CDR3nt: TGTGCCAGCAGCCAGCGGGGGGGCCTTGAAGCTTTCTTT

d_gene: .
j_gene: TRBJ1-2
abundance: .
v_gene: TRBV19
CDR3aa: CASSPRAKTGYTF
CDR3nt: TGTGCCAGTAGTCCCCGGGCTAAGACAGGCTACACCTTC

d_gene: .
j_gene: TRBJ1-2
abundance: .
v_gene: TRBV15
CDR3aa: CATSRDMAGSDGYTF
CDR3nt: TGTGCCACCAGCAGAGATATGGCAGGATCAGATGGCTACACCTTC

d_gene: .
j_gene: TRBJ2-7
abundance: .
v_gene: TRBV6-2/TRBV6-3
CDR3aa: CASNPYRSRNEQYF
CDR3nt: TGTGCCAGCAACCCCTACAGGTCACGCAACGAGCAGTACTTC

d_gene: .
j_gene: TRBJ1-5
abundance: .
v_gene: TRBV27
CDR3aa: CASSLSLNQPQHF
CDR3nt: TGTGCCAGCAGTTTATCGTTGAATCAGCCCCAGCATTTT

d_gene: .
j_gene: TRBJ2-3
abundance: .
v_gene: TRBV10-3
CDR3aa: CATQLQGLSYSSTDTQYF
CDR3nt: TGTGCCACCCAATTACAGGGTCTGTCCTATTCTAGCACAGATACGCAGTATTTT

d_gene: TRBD1
j_gene: TRBJ1-4
abundance: .
v_gene: TRBV15
CDR3aa: CATSRRTGPGNNEKLFF
CDR3nt: TGTGCCACCAGCAGGCGGACAGGGCCGGGTAATAATGAAAAACTGTTTTTT

d_gene: .
j_gene: TRBJ1-1
abundance: .
v_gene: TRBV16
CDR3aa: CASSQSDGNTEAFF
CDR3nt: TGTGCCAGCAGCCAATCAGACGGTAACACTGAAGCTTTCTTT

d_gene: .
j_gene: TRBJ2-1
abundance: .
v_gene: TRBV19
CDR3aa: CASSILDTDNEQFF
CDR3nt: TGTGCCAGTAGTATATTGGACACTGACAATGAGCAGTTCTTC

d_gene: TRBD1
j_gene: TRBJ2-7
abundance: .
v_gene: TRBV18
CDR3aa: CASSLTGAEQYF
CDR3nt: TGTGCCAGCTCACTGACAGGGGCCGAGCAGTACTTC

d_gene: .
j_gene: TRBJ1-6
abundance: few
v_gene: TRBV2
CDR3aa: CASSEALSQGVSPLHF
CDR3nt: TGTGCCAGCAGTGAAGCGCTTTCACAGGGAGTTTCACCCCTCCACTTT

d_gene: TRBD1
j_gene: TRBJ1-1
abundance: .
v_gene: TRBV6-5
CDR3aa: CASRDQDRVGTEAFF
CDR3nt: TGTGCCAGCAGAGATCAGGACAGGGTTGGGACTGAAGCTTTCTTT

d_gene: .
j_gene: TRBJ1-1
abundance: .
v_gene: TRBV6-5
CDR3aa: CASSYFPTRNTEAFF
CDR3nt: TGTGCCAGCAGTTACTTCCCGACACGGAACACTGAAGCTTTCTTT

d_gene: TRBD1
j_gene: TRBJ1-4
abundance: .
v_gene: TRBV11-2
CDR3aa: CASSLTNRQGGEKLFF
CDR3nt: TGTGCCAGCAGCTTAACGAACCGACAGGGAGGAGAAAAACTGTTTTTT

d_gene: .
j_gene: TRBJ1-2
abundance: .
v_gene: TRBV3-1/TRBV3-2
CDR3aa: CASSQDWVYGYTF
CDR3nt: TGTGCCAGCAGCCAAGATTGGGTCTATGGCTACACCTTC

d_gene: .
j_gene: TRBJ2-1
abundance: .
v_gene: TRBV9
CDR3aa: CASSVDPGSNYVLYNEQFF
CDR3nt: TGTGCCAGCAGCGTAGACCCAGGGAGTAATTACGTACTTTACAATGAGCAGTTCTTC

d_gene: .
j_gene: TRBJ1-6
abundance: .
v_gene: TRBV1
CDR3aa: CTSSRDRGQSSYNSPLHF
CDR3nt: TGCACCAGCAGCCGAGACAGGGGGCAGAGCTCCTATAATTCACCCCTCCACTTT

d_gene: TRBD2
j_gene: TRBJ2-2
abundance: .
v_gene: TRBV11-2
CDR3aa: CASSLEGLAGGTGELFF
CDR3nt: TGTGCCAGCAGCTTAGAGGGCCTAGCGGGGGGTACCGGGGAGCTGTTTTTT

d_gene: TRBD1
j_gene: TRBJ2-7
abundance: .
v_gene: TRBV5-1
CDR3aa: CASSLQPSTGGSSYEQYF
CDR3nt: TGCGCCAGCAGCTTACAGCCATCGACAGGGGGTAGCTCCTACGAGCAGTACTTC

d_gene: TRBD2
j_gene: TRBJ2-3
abundance: .
v_gene: TRBV11-2
CDR3aa: CASSLEVRGLAGGIDTQYF
CDR3nt: TGTGCCAGCAGCTTAGAAGTCCGGGGACTAGCGGGGGGGATAGATACGCAGTATTTT

d_gene: .
j_gene: TRBJ2-2
abundance: .
v_gene: TRBV6-5
CDR3aa: CASQLVGTGELFF
CDR3nt: TGTGCCAGCCAGCTAGTGGGCACCGGGGAGCTGTTTTTT

d_gene: .
j_gene: TRBJ1-6
abundance: .
v_gene: TRBV5-1
CDR3aa: CATRGEIGNSPLHF
CDR3nt: TGCGCCACCCGCGGGGAGATTGGGAATTCACCCCTCCACTTT

d_gene: .
j_gene: TRBJ2-3
abundance: .
v_gene: TRBV13
CDR3aa: CASSLRRGRSDTQYF
CDR3nt: TGTGCCAGCAGCTTAAGGCGGGGTAGGTCAGATACGCAGTATTTT

d_gene: .
j_gene: TRBJ1-3
abundance: .
v_gene: TRBV7-8
CDR3aa: CASSAGPTANGNTIYF
CDR3nt: TGTGCCAGCAGCGCGGGACCGACGGCGAACGGAAACACCATATATTTT

d_gene: .
j_gene: TRBJ1-3
abundance: .
v_gene: TRBV24-1
CDR3aa: CATSDSGRRNTIYF
CDR3nt: TGTGCCACCAGTGACTCGGGACGGCGAAACACCATATATTTT

d_gene: TRBD1
j_gene: TRBJ1-5
abundance: few
v_gene: TRBV14
CDR3aa: CASSRYETGCNQPQHF
CDR3nt: TGTGCCAGCAGCCGATATGAGACAGGGTGCAATCAGCCCCAGCATTTT

d_gene: TRBD1
j_gene: TRBJ1-1
abundance: .
v_gene: TRBV5-6
CDR3aa: CASSLGGQAFF
CDR3nt: TGTGCCAGCAGCTTGGGGGGACAGGCTTTCTTT

d_gene: .
j_gene: TRBJ2-7
abundance: .
v_gene: TRBV7-9
CDR3aa: CASSLPQFTMNEQYF
CDR3nt: TGTGCCAGCAGCTTACCCCAATTTACCATGAACGAGCAGTACTTC

d_gene: .
j_gene: TRBJ1-6
abundance: .
v_gene: TRBV24-1
CDR3aa: CATTNRLSYNSPLHF
CDR3nt: TGTGCCACAACCAATAGGTTGTCCTATAATTCACCCCTCCACTTT

d_gene: .
j_gene: TRBJ2-7
abundance: once
v_gene: TRBV19
CDR3aa: CASSIVQAGEQYF
CDR3nt: TGTGCCAGTAGTATAGTGCAGGCCGGTGAGCAGTACTTC

d_gene: .
j_gene: TRBJ2-3
abundance: .
v_gene: TRBV5-1
CDR3aa: CASSLASGSSTDTQYF
CDR3nt: TGCGCCAGCAGCTTGGCTTCGGGTTCTAGCACAGATACGCAGTATTTT

d_gene: .
j_gene: TRBJ2-7
abundance: .
v_gene: TRBV29-1
CDR3aa: CSVQRESYEQYF
CDR3nt: TGCAGCGTTCAGAGGGAGTCCTACGAGCAGTACTTC

d_gene: .
j_gene: TRBJ2-3
abundance: .
v_gene: TRBV6-4
CDR3aa: CASSDSASVGPDTQYF
CDR3nt: TGTGCCAGCAGTGACTCGGCTAGCGTGGGCCCAGATACGCAGTATTTT

d_gene: TRBD2
j_gene: TRBJ2-3
abundance: .
v_gene: TRBV4-1
CDR3aa: CASSLGEGETDTQYF
CDR3nt: TGCGCCAGCAGCCTAGGGGAGGGAGAAACAGATACGCAGTATTTT

d_gene: .
j_gene: TRBJ1-2
abundance: once
v_gene: TRBV12-3/TRBV12-4
CDR3aa: CASSESRNYGYTF
CDR3nt: TGTGCCAGCAGTGAAAGTAGGAACTATGGCTACACCTTC

d_gene: .
j_gene: TRBJ2-3
abundance: .
v_gene: TRBV27
CDR3aa: CASSLLSGDTQYF
CDR3nt: TGTGCCAGCAGTCTTCTAAGTGGGGATACGCAGTATTTT

d_gene: .
j_gene: TRBJ2-1
abundance: .
v_gene: TRBV18
CDR3aa: CASSPPFGGRNNEQFF
CDR3nt: TGTGCCAGCTCACCACCGTTCGGGGGGCGAAACAATGAGCAGTTCTTC